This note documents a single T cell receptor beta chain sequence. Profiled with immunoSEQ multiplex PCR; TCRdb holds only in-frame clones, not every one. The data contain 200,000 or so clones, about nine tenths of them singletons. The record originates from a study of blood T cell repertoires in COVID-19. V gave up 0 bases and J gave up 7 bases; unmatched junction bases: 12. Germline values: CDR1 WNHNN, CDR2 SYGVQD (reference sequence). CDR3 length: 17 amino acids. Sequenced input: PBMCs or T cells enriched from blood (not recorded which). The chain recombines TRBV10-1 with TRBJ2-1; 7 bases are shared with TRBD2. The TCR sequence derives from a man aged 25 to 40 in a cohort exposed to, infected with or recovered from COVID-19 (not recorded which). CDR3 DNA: TGCGCCAGCAGTGAGTCCATGGTGGGAGGGCAAAGGAATGAGCAGTTCTTC. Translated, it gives CASSESMVGGQRNEQFF.